The 18 T cell receptor beta chains reported below all come from one sample, sequenced in a study of blood T cell repertoires in COVID-19. The protocol was immunoSEQ multiplex PCR, while the TCRdb copy is restricted to in-frame clones and leaves out a portion. In the table there are under 300,000 clones, roughly 90% of which are singletons. The specimen sequenced was peripheral blood. The receptors were sampled from a woman between 70 and 85 years old with COVID-19, enrolled during active disease.

This chain connects TRBV5-1 to TRBJ2-3; TRBD2 matches 15 bases. CDR1 is SGHRS, CDR2 YFSETQ, per germline. V lost 5 bases and J lost 2; bases outside the gene matches: 6. The CDR3 length is 17 residues. Written as DNA, the CDR3 is TGCGCCAGCAGATCCGGGACTAGCGGGGGGACCACAGATACGCAGTATTTT. Translating gives CASRSGTSGGTTDTQYF.

This chain links TRBV27 with TRBJ2-1, with D possibly matching TRBD2 (7 bases). Germline V gene lookup returns CDR1 MNHEY and CDR2 SMNVEV (reference sequence). Trimming pared 3 bases from V and 5 bases from J, leaving 14 bases between. The CDR3 contains 15 residues. CDR3 nucleotide sequence: TGTGCCAGCAGTTTTGGCGGGGGCCCACACAATGAGCAGTTCTTC. Translation gives CASSFGGGPHNEQFF.

The chain links TRBV5-4 to TRBJ2-4; possibly TRBD2 for D (6 bases). Trimming took off 1 base at V and 8 bases at J, with 13 bases between the two ends. The germline CDR1 and CDR2 sequences are SGHNT and YYREEE (reference sequence). This CDR3 spans 14 amino acids. CDR3 amino acids: CASSLSGLRDIQYF. The CDR3 DNA reads as TGTGCCAGCAGCTTGTCCGGACTAAGGGACATTCAGTACTTC.

The V gene is TRBV5-1, the J gene TRBJ2-7; D is perhaps TRBD1 (6 bases). The CDR3 has 15 amino acids. V lost 4 bases, J lost 6 bases, and 20 bases lay in between. CDR1 and CDR2 from the germline V gene are SGHRS and YFSETQ. The CDR3 protein is CASSVGQNFMAEQYF. The DNA for the CDR3 is TGCGCCAGCAGCGTGGGACAAAATTTCATGGCCGAGCAGTACTTC.

V is TRBV27 and J is TRBJ2-7; D is possibly TRBD1 (6 bases). The ends were cut back, 9 bases at V and 6 bases at J, with 21 bases in the middle. Germline V gene sequence: CDR1 MNHEY, CDR2 SMNVEV (reference sequence). The CDR3 length is 14 residues. The CDR3, as DNA: TGTGCCAGTCATTCAGAAGGGCAGGGGCCCGAGCAGTACTTC. It translates to CASHSEGQGPEQYF.

V usage is TRBV18 and J usage is TRBJ1-3, with D tentatively TRBD1 (6 bases). V dropped 3 bases and J dropped 4 bases, with 16 bases sitting between them. The CDR3 consists of 16 residues. CDR1 is KGHSH and CDR2 is LQKENI in the germline V gene. CDR3 loop: CASSPGQPHTGNTIYF. CDR3 nucleotides: TGTGCCAGCTCACCTGGACAGCCCCATACGGGAAACACCATATATTTT.

The V call is TRBV2, the J call TRBJ1-1; 7 bases are shared with TRBD1. Germline V gene data show CDR1 as SNHLY and CDR2 as FYNNEI. The CDR3 covers 12 residues. Trimming removed 6 bases from V and 4 bases from J; junction bases left unmatched: 2. The CDR3 here is CASSSGGTEAFF. For the CDR3, the DNA is TGTGCCAGCAGCTCAGGGGGCACTGAAGCTTTCTTT. The variable domain in full, completed from reference TRBV2 and TRBJ1-1, reads EPEVTQTPSHQVTQMGQEVILRCVPISNHLYFYWYRQILGQKVEFLVSFYNNEISEKSEIFDDQFSVERPDGSNFTLKIRSTKLEDSAMYFCASSSGGTEAFFGQGTRLTVV.

The V gene is TRBV28, the J gene TRBJ1-2; 7 nucleotides match TRBD1. Looked up from germline, CDR1 is MDHEN and CDR2 is SYDVKM. The CDR3 has 14 residues. Trimming at V came to 6 bases and at J to 7 bases, leaving 11 bases not matched to a gene. The CDR3 DNA is TGTGCCAGCAGCTCCGACAGGGAATTTCGTGGCTACACCTTC. Protein: CASSSDREFRGYTF.

The rearrangement links TRBV18 to TRBJ2-7; TRBD1 agrees at 11 bases. CDR1 is KGHSH, CDR2 LQKENI, per germline. J was trimmed by 5 bases and V by 5 bases; bases with no gene match: 2. CDR3 size: 13 residues. The CDR3 loop is CASSGDRGNEQYF. The DNA of the CDR3 is TGTGCCAGCTCAGGGGACAGGGGGAACGAGCAGTACTTC.

This clone was counted ten times or more. The chain has TRBV5-6 and TRBJ1-5; D is perhaps TRBD1 (5 bases). The CDR3 covers 16 residues. CDR1 SGHDT and CDR2 YYEEEE come from the germline V gene. Trimming shortened V by 0 bases and J by 1 base, and 11 bases separated the two germline ends. The DNA for the CDR3 is TGTGCCAGCAGCTTGGACGGAGGGACCAGCAATCAGCCCCAGCATTTT. This translates into CASSLDGGTSNQPQHF.

The J gene is TRBJ1-4, the V gene TRBV2; TRBD1 aligns across 8 bases. With 7 bases clipped from V and 8 bases from J, the junction kept 9 bases outside the gene matches. This CDR3 is 14 amino acids long. The germline CDR1 and CDR2 sequences are SNHLY and FYNNEI. The CDR3 coding sequence is TGTGCCAGCATTGCGGACAGGGCGCAGGAAAAACTGTTTTTT. This gives the protein CASIADRAQEKLFF.

This chain connects TRBV2 to TRBJ2-5; 11 bases fit TRBD2. The CDR3 has 15 residues. The germline V gene encodes CDR1 SNHLY and CDR2 FYNNEI. V was pared by 6 bases and J by 4 bases, with 7 bases of the junction left unmatched. CDR3: CASRVSGGAGETQYF. The CDR3 DNA sequence: TGTGCCAGCAGGGTTAGCGGGGGGGCCGGAGAGACCCAGTACTTC.

J is TRBJ2-2 and V is TRBV4-1; TRBD2 matches 11 bases. CDR1 is MGHRA, CDR2 YSYEKL, per germline. V dropped 0 bases and J dropped 5; count of bases not matched to a gene: 5. The CDR3 covers 17 residues. The CDR3 spells CASSQEGLAGGTGELFF. CDR3 nucleotides: TGCGCCAGCAGCCAAGAGGGGCTAGCGGGGGGTACCGGGGAGCTGTTTTTT.

The J gene is TRBJ1-6, the V gene TRBV5-4; the match to TRBD1 covers 10 bases. J lost 10 bases, V lost 3 bases, and 4 bases had no gene match. There are 14 residues in the CDR3. The V gene's germline CDR1 is SGHNT and CDR2 YYREEE (reference sequence). Written as DNA, the CDR3 is TGTGCCAGCAGCTCGACAGGGGGCCTATCACCCCTCCACTTT. Amino acids: CASSSTGGLSPLHF.

The genes are TRBV2 and TRBJ2-7; 10 bases line up with TRBD1. The length of the CDR3 is 14 residues. Germline CDR1 SNHLY, CDR2 FYNNEI. V was clipped by 7 bases and J by 4 bases; unmatched bases: 7. The CDR3 protein is CASTYRDRGYEQYF. The CDR3 DNA is TGTGCCAGCACCTACCGGGACAGGGGTTACGAGCAGTACTTC.

This clone was counted many times. The chain couples TRBV29-1 to TRBJ1-2, with 7 positions matching TRBD1. J was trimmed by 6 bases and V by 7 bases; bases with no gene match: 8. The CDR3 sequence is 12 residues long. CDR1 and CDR2 from the germline V gene are SQVTM and ANQGSEA. The DNA of the CDR3 is TGCAGCGCGGGAGACAGGGAGGATGGCTACACCTTC. It encodes CSAGDREDGYTF. The variable domain in full, with the rest retrieved from reference TRBV29-1 and TRBJ1-2, is SAVISQKPSRDICQRGTSLTIQCQVDSQVTMMFWYRQQPGQSLTLIATANQGSEATYESGFVIDKFPISRPNLTFSTLTVSNMSPEDSSIYLCSAGDREDGYTFGSGTRLTVV.

The V call is TRBV5-1, the J call TRBJ2-4; TRBD1 matches at 11 bases. This CDR3 is built from 18 residues. Germline CDR1 reads SGHRS; CDR2 reads YFSETQ. The V segment lost 4 bases and the J segment 0 bases; nucleotides outside the gene matches: 9. This CDR3 is CASSRGQGAGLAKNIQYF. The CDR3 nucleotides read TGCGCCAGCAGCCGAGGACAGGGGGCGGGCCTAGCCAAAAACATTCAGTACTTC.

The gene calls are TRBV2 and TRBJ1-2, with 10 bases matching TRBD1. J gave up 0 bases and V 6 bases, and 7 bases lay outside the gene matches. Per germline, CDR1 SNHLY and CDR2 FYNNEI. This CDR3 comprises 16 residues. CDR3 DNA: TGTGCCAGCAGCTATGGGACAGGGGAACCTAACTATGGCTACACCTTC. The encoded protein is CASSYGTGEPNYGYTF.